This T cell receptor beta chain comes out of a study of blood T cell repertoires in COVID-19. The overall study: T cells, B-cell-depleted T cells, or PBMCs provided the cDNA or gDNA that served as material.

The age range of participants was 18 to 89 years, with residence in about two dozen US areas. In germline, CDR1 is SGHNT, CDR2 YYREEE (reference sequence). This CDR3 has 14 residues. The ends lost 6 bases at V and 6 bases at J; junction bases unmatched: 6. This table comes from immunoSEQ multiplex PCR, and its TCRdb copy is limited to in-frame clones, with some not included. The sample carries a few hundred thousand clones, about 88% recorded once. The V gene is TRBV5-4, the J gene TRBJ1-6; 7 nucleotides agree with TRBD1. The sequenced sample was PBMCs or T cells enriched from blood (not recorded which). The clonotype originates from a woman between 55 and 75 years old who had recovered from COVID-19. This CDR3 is CASTIRDSNSPLHF. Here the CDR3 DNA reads TGTGCCAGCACCATCCGGGACAGTAATTCACCCCTCCACTTT. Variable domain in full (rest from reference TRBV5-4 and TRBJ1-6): ETGVTQSPTHLIKTRGQQVTLRCSSQSGHNTVSWYQQALGQGPQFIFQYYREEENGRGNFPPRFSGLQFPNYSSELNVNALELDDSALYLCASTIRDSNSPLHFGNGTRLTVT.